The present entry profiles one T cell receptor (beta chain) with its context. Its antigen is unidentified. The data were obtained in a study of cytomegalovirus exposure and HLA in healthy donors. Across the whole study: Counted in an early data release were 85 million or so unique TCRs from HLA-typed donors. General study findings and limits: Later work found that TCR association rates differed between HLA loci; DRB1 had the most and HLA-C the fewest. An observed cluster of highly shared sequence variants was recorded as a likely sequencing artifact. Cytomegalovirus status was reportedly diagnosed by the classifier with high sensitivity and specificity.

PCR amplification relied on 60 Vbeta primers (plus 13 Jbeta primers). Using immunoSEQ multiplex PCR, the repertoire was profiled, and TCRdb retains in-frame clones only, with some absent. The profile shows roughly 84,000 clones, around 73% of them singletons. The germline V and J ends were trimmed by 8 bases and 10 bases, with 12 bases remaining between them. Germline V gene data show CDR1 as MDHEN and CDR2 as SYDVKM. The CDR3 loop spans 12 amino acids. The sequencing input was PBMCs. The chain employs TRBV28 and TRBJ1-6, with D perhaps matching TRBD1 (5 bases). This clonotype was sampled from a man aged 50 to 59 in good health and CMV-seronegative. The CDR3 here is CASEAAGSPLHF. Here the CDR3 DNA reads TGTGCCAGCGAAGCAGCAGGGTCACCCCTCCACTTT.